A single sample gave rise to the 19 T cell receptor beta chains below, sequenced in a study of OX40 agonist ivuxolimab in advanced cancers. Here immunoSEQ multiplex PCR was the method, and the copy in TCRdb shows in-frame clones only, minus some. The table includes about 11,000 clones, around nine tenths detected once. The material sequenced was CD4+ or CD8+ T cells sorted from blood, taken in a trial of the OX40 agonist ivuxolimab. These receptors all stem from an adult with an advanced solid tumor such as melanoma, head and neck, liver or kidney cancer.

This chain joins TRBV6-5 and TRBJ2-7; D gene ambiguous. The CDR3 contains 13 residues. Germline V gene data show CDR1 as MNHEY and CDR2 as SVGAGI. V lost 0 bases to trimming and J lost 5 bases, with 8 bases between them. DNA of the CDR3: TGTGCCAGCAGTTACTCGACCCGGAACGAGCAGTACTTC. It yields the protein CASSYSTRNEQYF.

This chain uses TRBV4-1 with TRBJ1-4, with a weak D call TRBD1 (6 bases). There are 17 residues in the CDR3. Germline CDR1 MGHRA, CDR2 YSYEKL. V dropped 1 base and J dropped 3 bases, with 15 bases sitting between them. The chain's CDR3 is CASSQGGGQVANEKLFF. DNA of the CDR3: TGCGCCAGCAGCCAAGGAGGGGGGCAAGTGGCTAATGAAAAACTGTTTTTT.

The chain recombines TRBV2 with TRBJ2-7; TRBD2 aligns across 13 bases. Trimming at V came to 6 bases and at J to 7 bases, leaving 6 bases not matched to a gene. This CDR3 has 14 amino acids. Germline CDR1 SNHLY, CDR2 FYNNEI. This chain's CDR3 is CASSWTSGRGEQYF. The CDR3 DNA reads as TGTGCCAGCAGCTGGACTAGCGGGAGAGGAGAGCAGTACTTC. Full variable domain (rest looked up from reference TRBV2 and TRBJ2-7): EPEVTQTPSHQVTQMGQEVILRCVPISNHLYFYWYRQILGQKVEFLVSFYNNEISEKSEIFDDQFSVERPDGSNFTLKIRSTKLEDSAMYFCASSWTSGRGEQYFGPGTRLTVT.

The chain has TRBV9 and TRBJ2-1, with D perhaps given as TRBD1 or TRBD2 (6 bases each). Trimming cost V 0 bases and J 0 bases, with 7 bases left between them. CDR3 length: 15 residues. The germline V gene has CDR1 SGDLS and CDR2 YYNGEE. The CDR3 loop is CASSVEGGSYNEQFF. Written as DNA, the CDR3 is TGTGCCAGCAGCGTAGAGGGGGGCTCCTACAATGAGCAGTTCTTC. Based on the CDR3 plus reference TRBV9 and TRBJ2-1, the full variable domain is DSGVTQTPKHLITATGQRVTLRCSPRSGDLSVYWYQQSLDQGLQFLIQYYNGEERAKGNILERFSAQQFPDLHSELNLSSLELGDSALYFCASSVEGGSYNEQFFGPGTRLTVL.

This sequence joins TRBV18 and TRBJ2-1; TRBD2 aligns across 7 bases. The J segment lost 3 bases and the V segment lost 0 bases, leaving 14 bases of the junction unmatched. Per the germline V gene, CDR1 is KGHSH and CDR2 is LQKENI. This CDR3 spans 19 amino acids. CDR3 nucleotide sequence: TGTGCCAGCTCACCACCAGAGGGAGCGGGGTCGGGGATCTACAATGAGCAGTTCTTC. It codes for CASSPPEGAGSGIYNEQFF.

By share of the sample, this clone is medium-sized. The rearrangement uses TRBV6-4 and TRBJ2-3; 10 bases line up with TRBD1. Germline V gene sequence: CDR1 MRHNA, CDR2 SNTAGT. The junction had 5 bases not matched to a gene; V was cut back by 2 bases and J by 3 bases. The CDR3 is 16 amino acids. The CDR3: CASSDTGQGITDTQYF. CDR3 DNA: TGTGCCAGCAGTGACACGGGACAGGGGATTACAGATACGCAGTATTTT.

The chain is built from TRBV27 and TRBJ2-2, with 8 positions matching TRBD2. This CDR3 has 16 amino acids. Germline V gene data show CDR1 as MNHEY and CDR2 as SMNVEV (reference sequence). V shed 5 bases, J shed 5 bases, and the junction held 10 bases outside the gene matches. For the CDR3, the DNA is TGTGCCAGCAGTCCCCCGGGACTAGTTGGGACCGGGGAGCTGTTTTTT. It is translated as CASSPPGLVGTGELFF.

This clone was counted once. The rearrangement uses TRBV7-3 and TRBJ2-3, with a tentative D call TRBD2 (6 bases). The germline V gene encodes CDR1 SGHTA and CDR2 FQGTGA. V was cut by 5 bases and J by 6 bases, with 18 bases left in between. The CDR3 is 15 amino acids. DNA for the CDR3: TGTGCCAGCAGCCCCCACGGGGGTCCGGGCGATACGCAGTATTTT. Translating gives CASSPHGGPGDTQYF. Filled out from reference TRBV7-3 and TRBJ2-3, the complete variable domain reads GAGVSQTPSNKVTEKGKYVELRCDPISGHTALYWYRQSLGQGPEFLIYFQGTGAADDSGLPNDRFFAVRPEGSVSTLKIQRTERGDSAVYLCASSPHGGPGDTQYFGPGTRLTVL.

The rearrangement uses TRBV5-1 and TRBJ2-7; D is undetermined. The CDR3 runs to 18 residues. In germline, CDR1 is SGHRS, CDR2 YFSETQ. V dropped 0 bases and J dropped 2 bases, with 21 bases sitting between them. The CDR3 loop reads CASSLAYGRQNLPYEQYF. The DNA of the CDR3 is TGCGCCAGCAGCTTGGCCTACGGCCGGCAAAATCTCCCCTACGAGCAGTACTTC.

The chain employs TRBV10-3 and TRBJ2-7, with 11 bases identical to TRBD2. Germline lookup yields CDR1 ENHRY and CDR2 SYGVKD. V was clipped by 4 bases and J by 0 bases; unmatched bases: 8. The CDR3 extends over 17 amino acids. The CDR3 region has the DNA TGTGCCATCAGTGGTGGACTAGCGGGCGAGGGCTCCTACGAGCAGTACTTC. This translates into CAISGGLAGEGSYEQYF.

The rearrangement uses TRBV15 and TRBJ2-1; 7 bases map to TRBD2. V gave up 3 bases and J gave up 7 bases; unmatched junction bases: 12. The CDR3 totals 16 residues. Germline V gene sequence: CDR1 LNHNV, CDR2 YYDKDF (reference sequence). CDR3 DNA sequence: TGTGCCACCAGCAGGGTAGCGGGCACCGGGGGAAATGAGCAGTTCTTC. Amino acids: CATSRVAGTGGNEQFF.

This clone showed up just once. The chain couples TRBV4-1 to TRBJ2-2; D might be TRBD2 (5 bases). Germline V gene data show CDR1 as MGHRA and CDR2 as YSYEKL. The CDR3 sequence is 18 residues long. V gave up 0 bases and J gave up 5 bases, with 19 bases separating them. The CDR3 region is CASSQDVSRGSRTGELFF. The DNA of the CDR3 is TGCGCCAGCAGCCAAGATGTTTCACGAGGGAGTCGGACCGGGGAGCTGTTTTTT.

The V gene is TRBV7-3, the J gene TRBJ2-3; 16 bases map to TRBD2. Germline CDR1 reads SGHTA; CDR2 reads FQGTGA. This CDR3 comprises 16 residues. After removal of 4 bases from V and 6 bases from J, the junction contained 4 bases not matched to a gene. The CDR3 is CASSWGLAGGPDTQYF. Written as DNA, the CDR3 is TGTGCCAGCAGCTGGGGACTAGCGGGAGGGCCCGATACGCAGTATTTT.

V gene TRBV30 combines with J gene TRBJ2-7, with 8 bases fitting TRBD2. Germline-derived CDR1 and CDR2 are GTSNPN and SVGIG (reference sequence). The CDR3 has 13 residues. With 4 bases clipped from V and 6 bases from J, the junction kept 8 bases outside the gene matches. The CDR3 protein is CAWNPGTRGEQYF. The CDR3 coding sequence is TGTGCCTGGAACCCTGGGACTAGGGGCGAGCAGTACTTC.

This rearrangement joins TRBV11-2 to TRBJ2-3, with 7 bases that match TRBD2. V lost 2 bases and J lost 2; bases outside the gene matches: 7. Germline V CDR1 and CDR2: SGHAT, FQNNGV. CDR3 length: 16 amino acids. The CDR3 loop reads CASSLIQRDPTDTQYF. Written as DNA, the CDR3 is TGTGCCAGCAGCTTAATCCAGCGGGACCCCACAGATACGCAGTATTTT.

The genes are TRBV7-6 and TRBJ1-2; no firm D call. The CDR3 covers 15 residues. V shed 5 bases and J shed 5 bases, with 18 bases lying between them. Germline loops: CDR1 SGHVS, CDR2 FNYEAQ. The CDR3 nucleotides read TGTGCCAGCAGCGCGACTCTGGGCGTTCGGTATGGCTACACCTTC. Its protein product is CASSATLGVRYGYTF.

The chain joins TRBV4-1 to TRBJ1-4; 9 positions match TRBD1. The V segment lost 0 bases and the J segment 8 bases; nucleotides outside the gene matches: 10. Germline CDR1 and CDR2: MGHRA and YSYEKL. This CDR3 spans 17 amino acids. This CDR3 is CASSQEGPGQGFEKLFF. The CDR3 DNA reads TGCGCCAGCAGCCAAGAGGGTCCGGGACAGGGTTTCGAAAAACTGTTTTTT.

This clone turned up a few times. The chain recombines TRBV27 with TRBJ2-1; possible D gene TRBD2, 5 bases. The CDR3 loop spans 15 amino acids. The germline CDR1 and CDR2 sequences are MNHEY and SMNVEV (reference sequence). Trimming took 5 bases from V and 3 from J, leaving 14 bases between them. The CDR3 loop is CASSHAASSYNEQFF. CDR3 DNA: TGTGCCAGCAGTCATGCTGCTAGCAGCTACAATGAGCAGTTCTTC.

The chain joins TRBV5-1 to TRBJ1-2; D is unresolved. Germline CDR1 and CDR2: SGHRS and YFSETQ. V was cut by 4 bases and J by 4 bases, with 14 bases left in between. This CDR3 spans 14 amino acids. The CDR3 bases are TGCGCCAGCAGCCCCAGCGGCGGCTTCTATGGCTACACCTTC. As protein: CASSPSGGFYGYTF.